This T cell receptor (beta chain) was sequenced in a study of cytomegalovirus exposure and HLA in healthy donors. A note on this clone: The antigen remains unidentified.

Only in-frame clones appear in the TCRdb table, and some are missing; sequencing was by immunoSEQ multiplex PCR. The sample comprises 250,000 to 400,000 clones, roughly 87% of which are singletons, and roughly 0.96% rests with the top ten. The approximately 120-subject validation cohort, separate from the approximately 670-subject first cohort, included the donors. Study-wide points: Specificity for CMV antigens was confirmed in vitro for three of the CMV-associated chains. Researchers catalogued roughly 150 TCR beta chains as cytomegalovirus-associated.

CDR1 is SGHNT and CDR2 is YYREEE in the germline V gene (reference sequence). V was cut by 6 bases and J by 1 base, with 4 bases left in between. The CDR3 is 11 amino acids. Sequenced input: PBMCs. The receptor was isolated from a man aged 25-40 years in good health and CMV-seronegative. The chain employs TRBV5-4 and TRBJ1-1; no clear D gene. The CDR3 sequence is CASIKNTEAFF. The CDR3, as DNA: TGTGCCAGCATCAAGAACACTGAAGCTTTCTTT.